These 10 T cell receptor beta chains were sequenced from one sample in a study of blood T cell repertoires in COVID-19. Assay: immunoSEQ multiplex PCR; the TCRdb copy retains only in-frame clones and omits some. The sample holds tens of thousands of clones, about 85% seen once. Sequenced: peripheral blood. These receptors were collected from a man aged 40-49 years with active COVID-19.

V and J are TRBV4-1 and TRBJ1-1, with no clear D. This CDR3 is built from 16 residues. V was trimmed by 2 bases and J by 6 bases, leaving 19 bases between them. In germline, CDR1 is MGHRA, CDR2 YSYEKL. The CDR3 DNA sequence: TGCGCCAGCAGCCAATCGGGCGGGGTAATCAGCTCTGAAGCTTTCTTT. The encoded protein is CASSQSGGVISSEAFF.

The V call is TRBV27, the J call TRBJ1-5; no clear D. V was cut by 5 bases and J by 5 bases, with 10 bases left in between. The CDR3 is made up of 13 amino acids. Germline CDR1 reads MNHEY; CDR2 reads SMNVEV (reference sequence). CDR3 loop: CASSANSYQPQHF. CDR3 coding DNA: TGTGCCAGCAGTGCAAACAGTTATCAGCCCCAGCATTTT.

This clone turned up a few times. CDR3 in DNA: TGTGCCAGCAAGGAGATGTGGACCCAGCATTTT. Its translation is CASKEMWTQHF. The rearrangement uses TRBV28 and TRBJ1-5; D call uncertain. The germline gives CDR1 MDHEN, CDR2 SYDVKM. V shed 7 bases and J shed 11 bases, with 12 bases lying between them. The CDR3 totals 11 residues.

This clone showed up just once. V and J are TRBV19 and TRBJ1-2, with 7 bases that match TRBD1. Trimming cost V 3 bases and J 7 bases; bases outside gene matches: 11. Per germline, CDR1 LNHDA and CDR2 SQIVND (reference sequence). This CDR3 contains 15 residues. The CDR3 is CASSMGVTGSRGYTF. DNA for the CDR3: TGTGCCAGTAGTATGGGGGTGACAGGGTCGCGTGGCTACACCTTC.

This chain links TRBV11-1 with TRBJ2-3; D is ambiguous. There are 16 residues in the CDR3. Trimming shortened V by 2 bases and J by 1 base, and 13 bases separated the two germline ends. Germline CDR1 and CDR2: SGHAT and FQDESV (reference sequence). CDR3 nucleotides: TGTGCCAGCAGCTTAAACGAAGGAGCAGGCACAGATACGCAGTATTTT. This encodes CASSLNEGAGTDTQYF.

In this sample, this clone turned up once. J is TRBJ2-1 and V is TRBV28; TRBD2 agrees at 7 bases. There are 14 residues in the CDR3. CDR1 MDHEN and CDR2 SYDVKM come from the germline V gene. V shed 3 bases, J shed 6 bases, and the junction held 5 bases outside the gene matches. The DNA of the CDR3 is TGTGCCAGCAGTTTGCGGGAGTGGGCCAATGAGCAGTTCTTC. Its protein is CASSLREWANEQFF.

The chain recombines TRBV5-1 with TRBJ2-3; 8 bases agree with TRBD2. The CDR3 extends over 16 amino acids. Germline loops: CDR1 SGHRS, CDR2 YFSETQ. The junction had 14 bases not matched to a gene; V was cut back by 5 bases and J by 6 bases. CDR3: CASSLAGLARTDTQYF. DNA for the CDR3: TGCGCCAGCAGTTTAGCCGGACTAGCACGGACCGATACGCAGTATTTT.

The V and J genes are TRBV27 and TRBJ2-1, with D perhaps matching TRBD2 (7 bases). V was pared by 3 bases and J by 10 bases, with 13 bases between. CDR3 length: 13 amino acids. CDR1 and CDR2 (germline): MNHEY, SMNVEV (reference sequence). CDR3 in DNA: TGTGCCAGCAGTTTTGGGGGAGGGGGAGAGCAGTTCTTC. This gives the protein CASSFGGGGEQFF.

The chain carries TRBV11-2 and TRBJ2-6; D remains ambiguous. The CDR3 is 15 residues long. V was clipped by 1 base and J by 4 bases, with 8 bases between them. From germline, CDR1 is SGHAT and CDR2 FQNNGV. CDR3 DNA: TGTGCCAGCAGCTTAGGGCCCTCCGGGGCCAACGTCCTGACTTTC. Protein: CASSLGPSGANVLTF.

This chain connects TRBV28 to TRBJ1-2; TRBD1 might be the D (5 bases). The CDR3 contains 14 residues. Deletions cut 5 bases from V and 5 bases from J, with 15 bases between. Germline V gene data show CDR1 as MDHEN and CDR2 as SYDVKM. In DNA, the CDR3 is TGTGCCAGCAGTCCGACAGCTCTTACTTATGGCTACACCTTC. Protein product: CASSPTALTYGYTF.